These 9 T cell receptor beta chains originate from one sample sequenced in a study of blood T cell repertoires in COVID-19. This table comes from immunoSEQ multiplex PCR, and its TCRdb copy is limited to in-frame clones, with some not included. The table lists 88,000 or so clones, 86% of them singletons. Sequencing used peripheral blood. These receptors came from a man aged 60-69 years with acute or convalescent COVID-19.

J is TRBJ2-2 and V is TRBV5-1; 8 bases match TRBD2. The CDR3 has 15 amino acids. V shed 1 base and J 7 bases; nucleotides not matched to a gene: 6. Germline values: CDR1 SGHRS, CDR2 YFSETQ. The chain's CDR3 is CASSLPLAGGGELFF. DNA of the CDR3: TGCGCCAGCAGCTTGCCGCTAGCGGGTGGCGGGGAGCTGTTTTTT. The full variable domain, rest sourced from reference TRBV5-1 and TRBJ2-2, is KAGVTQTPRYLIKTRGQQVTLSCSPISGHRSVSWYQQTPGQGLQFLFEYFSETQRNKGNFPGRFSGRQFSNSRSEMNVSTLELGDSALYLCASSLPLAGGGELFFGEGSRLTVL.

The chain couples TRBV7-3 to TRBJ2-3; 7 bases match TRBD2. Trimming at V came to 5 bases and at J to 3 bases, leaving 8 bases not matched to a gene. This CDR3 is 15 amino acids long. Germline assignment: CDR1 SGHTA and CDR2 FQGTGA. CDR3 coding DNA: TGTGCCAGCAGCCCAAACGGCGGGAGTACAGATACGCAGTATTTT. Translation gives CASSPNGGSTDTQYF.

The genes are TRBV13 and TRBJ2-7; 9 positions agree with TRBD1. The V and J ends lost 5 bases and 3 bases, in that order; junction bases with no gene match: 8. The CDR3 covers 15 residues. Germline lookup yields CDR1 PRHDT and CDR2 FYEKMQ (reference sequence). The CDR3 coding sequence is TGTGCCAGCAGCGCACCGGGACAGGGAAACTACGAGCAGTACTTC. Protein sequence: CASSAPGQGNYEQYF.

The V and J genes are TRBV19 and TRBJ1-1, with 8 bases fitting TRBD1. V lost 5 bases to trimming and J lost 11 bases; unmatched junction nucleotides: 10. The germline V gene has CDR1 LNHDA and CDR2 SQIVND (reference sequence). This CDR3 is 13 amino acids long. CDR3 loop: CASSLTGAPDAFF. Here the CDR3 DNA reads TGTGCCAGTAGTCTGACAGGGGCCCCGGACGCTTTCTTT.

The chain uses TRBV7-8 and TRBJ2-5; D is possibly TRBD2 (6 bases). V was clipped by 1 base and J by 0 bases, with 6 bases between them. The CDR3 spans 14 residues. Germline CDR1 reads SGHVS; CDR2 reads FQNEAQ. The CDR3, as DNA: TGTGCCAGCAGCTTAGGCGGGGACCAAGAGACCCAGTACTTC. This gives the protein CASSLGGDQETQYF.

The chain has TRBV2 and TRBJ2-1; weak D call: TRBD1 (6 bases). The germline gives CDR1 SNHLY, CDR2 FYNNEI. The CDR3 sequence is 15 residues long. The ends were cut back, 8 bases at V and 1 base at J, with 15 bases in the middle. The CDR3 nucleotides are TGTGCCAGCCGGATGGGGACACTTTCCTACAATGAGCAGTTCTTC. Amino acids: CASRMGTLSYNEQFF.

The chain links TRBV12-3 or TRBV12-4 to TRBJ2-5; 8 positions agree with TRBD1. V gave up 5 bases and J gave up 11 bases; unmatched junction bases: 7. The CDR3 extends over 12 amino acids. The CDR3 DNA sequence: TGTGCCAGCAGTCCGACTCGACAGGGGCAGTACTTC. It is translated as CASSPTRQGQYF.

The gene calls are TRBV6-6 and TRBJ1-5; D is uncertain. This CDR3 is 14 amino acids long. Germline lookup yields CDR1 MNHNY and CDR2 SVGAGI (reference sequence). Trimming shortened V by 7 bases and J by 0 bases, and 10 bases separated the two germline ends. For the CDR3, the DNA is TGTGCCAGCACCACTAGGAATAGCAATCAGCCCCAGCATTTT. This codes for CASTTRNSNQPQHF.

The chain uses TRBV19 and TRBJ2-3; D call uncertain. The CDR3 is made up of 12 amino acids. Trimming removed 10 bases from V and 1 base from J, with 9 bases in between. CDR1 is LNHDA and CDR2 is SQIVND in the germline V gene (reference sequence). Here the CDR3 DNA reads TGTGCCACGTCCCCGGGCACAGATACGCAGTATTTT. It codes for CATSPGTDTQYF.